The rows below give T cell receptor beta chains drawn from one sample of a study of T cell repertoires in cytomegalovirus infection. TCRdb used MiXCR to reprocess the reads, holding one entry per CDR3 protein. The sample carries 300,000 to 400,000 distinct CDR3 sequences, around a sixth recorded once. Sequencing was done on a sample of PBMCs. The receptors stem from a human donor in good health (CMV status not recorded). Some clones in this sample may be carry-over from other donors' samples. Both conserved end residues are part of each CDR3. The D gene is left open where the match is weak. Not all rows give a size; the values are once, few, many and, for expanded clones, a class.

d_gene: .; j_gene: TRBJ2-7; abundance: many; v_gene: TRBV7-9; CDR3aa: CASSSQTETGEQYF; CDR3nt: TGTGCCAGCAGTTCCCAGACCGAGACGGGCGAGCAGTACTTC
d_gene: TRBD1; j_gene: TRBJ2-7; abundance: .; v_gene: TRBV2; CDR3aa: CASRGTGGGSYEQYF; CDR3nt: TGTGCCAGCAGGGGGACAGGGGGTGGATCCTACGAGCAGTACTTC
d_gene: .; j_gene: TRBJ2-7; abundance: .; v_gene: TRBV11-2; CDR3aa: CASSLSRHEQYF; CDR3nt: TGTGCCAGCAGCTTATCTCGGCACGAGCAGTACTTC
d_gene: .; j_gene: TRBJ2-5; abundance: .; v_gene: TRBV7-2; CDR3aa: CASSSPPQETQYF; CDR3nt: TGTGCCAGCAGCTCCCCCCCACAAGAGACCCAGTACTTC
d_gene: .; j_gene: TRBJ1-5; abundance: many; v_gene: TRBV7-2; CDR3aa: CASHVGSNQPQHF; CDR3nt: TGTGCCAGCCACGTGGGGTCCAATCAGCCCCAGCATTTT
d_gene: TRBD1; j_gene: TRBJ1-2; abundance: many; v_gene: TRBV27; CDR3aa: CASSYFDRANYGYTF; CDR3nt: TGTGCCAGCAGTTACTTCGACAGGGCTAACTATGGCTACACCTTC
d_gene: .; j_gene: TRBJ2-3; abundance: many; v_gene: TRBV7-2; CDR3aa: CASSQTGSLDTQYF; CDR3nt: TGTGCCAGCAGCCAGACGGGTTCTTTAGATACGCAGTATTTT
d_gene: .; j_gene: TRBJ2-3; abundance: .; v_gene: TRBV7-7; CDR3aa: CASSLELGQADTQYF; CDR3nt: TGTGCCAGCAGCTTAGAGCTGGGGCAGGCAGATACGCAGTATTTT
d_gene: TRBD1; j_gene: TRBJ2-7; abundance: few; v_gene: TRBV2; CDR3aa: CASSPGQAQNEQYF; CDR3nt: TGTGCCAGCAGTCCGGGACAGGCACAGAACGAGCAGTACTTC
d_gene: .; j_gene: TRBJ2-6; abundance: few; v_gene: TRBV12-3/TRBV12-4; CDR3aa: CASSLRTAGIRSNVLTF; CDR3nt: TGTGCCAGCAGTTTAAGAACCGCTGGAATTAGGTCCAACGTCCTGACTTTC
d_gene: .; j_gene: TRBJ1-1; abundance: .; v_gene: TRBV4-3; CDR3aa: CASSPGAHMNTEAFF; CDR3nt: TGCGCCAGCAGCCCTGGGGCACACATGAACACTGAAGCTTTCTTT
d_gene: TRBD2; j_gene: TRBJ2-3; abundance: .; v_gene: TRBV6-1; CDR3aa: CASSYPRSGGTDTQYF; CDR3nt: TGTGCCAGCAGTTACCCCCGCAGCGGGGGGACAGATACGCAGTATTTT
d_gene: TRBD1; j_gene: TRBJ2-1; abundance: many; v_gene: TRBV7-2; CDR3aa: CASRPNRGQGEQFF; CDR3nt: TGTGCCAGCAGACCGAACAGGGGGCAAGGTGAGCAGTTCTTC
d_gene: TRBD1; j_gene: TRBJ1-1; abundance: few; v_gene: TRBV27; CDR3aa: CASSSWDSNTEAFF; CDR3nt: TGTGCCAGCAGTTCCTGGGACAGTAACACTGAAGCTTTCTTT
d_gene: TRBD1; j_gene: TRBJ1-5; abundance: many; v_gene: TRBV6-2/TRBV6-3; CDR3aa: CASSRQGQDQPQHF; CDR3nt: TGTGCCAGCAGCCGACAGGGTCAAGATCAGCCCCAGCATTTT
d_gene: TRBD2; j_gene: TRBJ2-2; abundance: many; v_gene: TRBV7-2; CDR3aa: CASSLSVLAGGTGELFF; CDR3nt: TGTGCCAGCAGCTTAAGCGTCCTAGCGGGAGGCACCGGGGAGCTGTTTTTT
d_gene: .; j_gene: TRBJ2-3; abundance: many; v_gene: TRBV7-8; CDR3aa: CASSLWGARTDTQYF; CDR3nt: TGTGCCAGCAGCTTATGGGGGGCGCGGACAGATACGCAGTATTTT
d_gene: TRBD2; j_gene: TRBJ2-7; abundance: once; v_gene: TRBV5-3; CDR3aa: CARSTEGRVWQSHSYEQYF; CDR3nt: TGTGCCAGAAGCACGGAGGGGAGGGTCTGGCAGAGTCACTCCTACGAGCAGTACTTC
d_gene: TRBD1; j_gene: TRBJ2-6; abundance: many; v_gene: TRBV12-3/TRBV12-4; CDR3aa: CASSTRTGSSGANVLTF; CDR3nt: TGTGCCAGCAGCACAAGGACAGGGAGCTCTGGGGCCAACGTCCTGACTTTC
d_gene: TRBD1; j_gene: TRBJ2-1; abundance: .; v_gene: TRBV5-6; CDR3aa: CASSPRDRVNEQFF; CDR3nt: TGTGCCAGCAGCCCACGGGACAGGGTGAATGAGCAGTTCTTC
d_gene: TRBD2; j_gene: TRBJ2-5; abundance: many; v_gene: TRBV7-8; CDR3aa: CATAGAGGQETQYF; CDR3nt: TGTGCCACCGCGGGAGCGGGAGGACAAGAGACCCAGTACTTC
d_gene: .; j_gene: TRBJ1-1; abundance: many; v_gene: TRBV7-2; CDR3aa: CASSHTQVAAFF; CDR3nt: TGTGCCAGCAGCCACACCCAGGTAGCGGCTTTCTTT
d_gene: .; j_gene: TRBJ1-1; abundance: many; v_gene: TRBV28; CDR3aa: CASSFDPPTPEAFF; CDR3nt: TGTGCCAGCAGTTTTGACCCACCAACCCCTGAAGCTTTCTTT
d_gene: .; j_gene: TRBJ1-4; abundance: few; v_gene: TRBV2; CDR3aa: CATSRQASGNEKLFF; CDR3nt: TGTGCCACCAGTAGACAAGCAAGCGGTAATGAAAAACTGTTTTTT
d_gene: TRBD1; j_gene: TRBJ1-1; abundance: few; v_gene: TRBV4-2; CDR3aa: CASSQDDRGMNTEAFF; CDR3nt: TGTGCCAGCAGCCAAGATGACAGGGGGATGAACACTGAAGCTTTCTTT
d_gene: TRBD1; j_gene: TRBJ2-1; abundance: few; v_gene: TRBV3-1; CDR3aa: CASSRGQGIGNEQFF; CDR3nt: TGTGCCAGCAGCCGGGGACAGGGGATAGGCAATGAGCAGTTCTTC
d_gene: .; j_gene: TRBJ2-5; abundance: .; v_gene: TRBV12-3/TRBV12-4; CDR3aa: CASSPGPVGTQYF; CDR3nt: TGTGCCAGCAGCCCCGGGCCAGTGGGGACCCAGTACTTC
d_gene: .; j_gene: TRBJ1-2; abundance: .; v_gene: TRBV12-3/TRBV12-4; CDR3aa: CASSILAAGGYTF; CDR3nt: TGTGCCAGCAGCATCTTGGCGGCGGGTGGCTACACCTTC
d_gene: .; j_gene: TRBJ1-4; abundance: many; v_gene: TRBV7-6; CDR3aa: CASSLAFSRPTNEKLFF; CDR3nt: TGTGCCAGCAGCTTAGCTTTCTCGCGGCCAACTAATGAAAAACTGTTTTTT
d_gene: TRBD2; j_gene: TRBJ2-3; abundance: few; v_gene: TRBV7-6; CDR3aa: CASSVVWGTRDTQYF; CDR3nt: TGTGCCAGCAGCGTAGTCTGGGGGACTAGGGATACGCAGTATTTT
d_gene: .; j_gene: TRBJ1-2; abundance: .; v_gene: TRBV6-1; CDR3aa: CASSEVLGTGYTF; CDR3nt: TGTGCCAGCAGTGAAGTGTTGGGGACCGGCTACACCTTC
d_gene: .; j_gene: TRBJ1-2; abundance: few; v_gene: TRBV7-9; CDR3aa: CASSLVFDGYTF; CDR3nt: TGTGCCAGCAGCTTGGTTTTCGATGGCTACACCTTC
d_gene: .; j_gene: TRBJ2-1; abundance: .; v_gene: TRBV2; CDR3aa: CASKGTRAEREQFF; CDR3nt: TGTGCCAGCAAGGGGACTCGGGCAGAAAGGGAGCAGTTCTTC
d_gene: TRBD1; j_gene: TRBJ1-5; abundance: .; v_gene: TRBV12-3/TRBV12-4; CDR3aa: CASSAGDRAYSNQPQHF; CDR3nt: TGTGCCAGCTCTGCGGGGGACAGGGCGTATAGCAATCAGCCCCAGCATTTT
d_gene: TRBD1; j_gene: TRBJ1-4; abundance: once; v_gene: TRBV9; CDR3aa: CASSVGIQGGSNEKLFF; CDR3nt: TGTGCCAGCAGCGTAGGGATACAGGGGGGCAGTAATGAAAAACTGTTTTTT
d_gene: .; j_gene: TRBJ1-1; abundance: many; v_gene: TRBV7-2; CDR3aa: CASSLQGSATEAFF; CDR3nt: TGTGCCAGCAGCTTACAGGGGTCCGCCACTGAAGCTTTCTTT
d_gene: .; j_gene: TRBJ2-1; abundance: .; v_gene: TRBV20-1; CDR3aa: CSALKTGTSLFF; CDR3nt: TGCAGTGCTCTGAAAACCGGGACCTCGCTGTTCTTC
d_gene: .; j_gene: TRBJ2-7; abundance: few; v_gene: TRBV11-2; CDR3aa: CASNQILGSYEQYF; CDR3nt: TGTGCCAGCAACCAAATACTAGGCTCCTACGAGCAGTACTTC
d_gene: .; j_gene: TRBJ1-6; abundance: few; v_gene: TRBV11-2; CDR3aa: CASSLLAGSYNSPLHF; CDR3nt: TGTGCCAGCAGCTTACTAGCGGGGTCCTATAATTCACCCCTCCACTTT
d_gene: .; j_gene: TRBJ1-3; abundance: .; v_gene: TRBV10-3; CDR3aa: CAIKDPGQSSGNTIYF; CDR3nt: TGTGCCATCAAAGACCCGGGGCAGTCCTCTGGAAACACCATATATTTT
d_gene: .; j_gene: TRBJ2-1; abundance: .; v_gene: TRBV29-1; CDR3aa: CSEKLHEQFF; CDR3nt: TGCAGCGAAAAGTTACATGAGCAGTTCTTC
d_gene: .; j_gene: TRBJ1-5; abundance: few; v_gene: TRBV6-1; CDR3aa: CASSEAEGQPQHF; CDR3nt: TGTGCCAGCAGTGAAGCGGAGGGTCAGCCCCAGCATTTT
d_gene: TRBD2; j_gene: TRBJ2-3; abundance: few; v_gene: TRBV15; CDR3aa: CATTSGGSTDTQYF; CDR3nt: TGTGCCACCACTAGCGGGGGGAGCACAGATACGCAGTATTTT
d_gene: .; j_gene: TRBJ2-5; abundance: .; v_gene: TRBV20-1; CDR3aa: CSAEGGGYQETQYF; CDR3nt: TGCAGTGCTGAGGGGGGAGGGTACCAAGAGACCCAGTACTTC
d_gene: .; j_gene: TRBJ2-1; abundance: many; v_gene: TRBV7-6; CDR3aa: CASSLVSGWGTYNEQFF; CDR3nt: TGTGCCAGCAGCTTAGTCTCGGGCTGGGGGACCTACAATGAGCAGTTCTTC
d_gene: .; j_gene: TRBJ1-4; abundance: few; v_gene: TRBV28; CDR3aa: CASSPRSFATNEKLFF; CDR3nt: TGTGCCAGCAGCCCTCGGAGCTTTGCAACTAATGAAAAACTGTTTTTT
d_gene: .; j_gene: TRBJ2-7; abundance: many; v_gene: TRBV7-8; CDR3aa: CASSLVGRNYEQYF; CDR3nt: TGTGCCAGCAGCTTAGTAGGCAGAAACTACGAGCAGTACTTC
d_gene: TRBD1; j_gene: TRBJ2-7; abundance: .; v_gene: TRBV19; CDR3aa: CASSRQGSDYEQYF; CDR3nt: TGTGCCAGTAGCCGACAGGGTTCGGACTACGAGCAGTACTTC
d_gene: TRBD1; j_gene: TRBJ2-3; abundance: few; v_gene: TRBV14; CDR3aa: CASSQGEDRGRADTQYF; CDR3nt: TGTGCCAGCAGCCAAGGCGAGGACAGGGGGAGGGCAGATACGCAGTATTTT
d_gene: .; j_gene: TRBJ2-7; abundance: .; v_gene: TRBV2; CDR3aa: CASSELLESYEQYF; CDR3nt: TGTGCCAGCAGTGAACTCTTAGAATCCTACGAGCAGTACTTC
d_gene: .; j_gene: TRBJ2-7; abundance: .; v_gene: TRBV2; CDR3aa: CASSGVYREDEQYF; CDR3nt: TGTGCCAGCAGTGGTGTTTACAGGGAGGACGAGCAGTACTTC
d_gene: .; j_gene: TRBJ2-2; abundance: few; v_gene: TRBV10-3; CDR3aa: CAIRAGSAGELFF; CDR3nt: TGTGCCATCAGGGCGGGATCGGCCGGGGAGCTGTTTTTT
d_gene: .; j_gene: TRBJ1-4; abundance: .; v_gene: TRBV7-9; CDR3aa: CASSHPREKLFF; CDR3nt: TGTGCCAGCAGCCACCCCCGTGAAAAACTGTTTTTT
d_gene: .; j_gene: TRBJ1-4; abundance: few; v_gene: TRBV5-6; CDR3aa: CASSQKPWATNEKLFF; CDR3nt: TGTGCCAGCAGTCAAAAACCGTGGGCAACTAATGAAAAACTGTTTTTT
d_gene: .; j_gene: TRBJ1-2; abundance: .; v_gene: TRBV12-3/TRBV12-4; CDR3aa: CAEVGKFYGYTF; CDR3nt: TGTGCCGAGGTTGGGAAATTCTATGGCTACACCTTC